The 16 T cell receptor beta chains below come from one sample, sequenced in a study of blood T cell repertoires in COVID-19. Libraries were prepared by immunoSEQ multiplex PCR; TCRdb keeps only in-frame clonotypes and omits some of them. This sample has around 40,000 clones, with about nine tenths found just once. Material for sequencing was peripheral blood. These receptors originate from a woman aged 25 to 39 in a cohort sampled during active COVID-19.

The chain is built from TRBV28 and TRBJ1-5; TRBD1 might be the D (6 bases). This CDR3 comprises 14 residues. Trimming pared 11 bases from V and 0 bases from J, leaving 14 bases between. Germline loops: CDR1 MDHEN, CDR2 SYDVKM. CDR3 in amino acids: CAARTAYSNQPQHF. The CDR3 DNA is TGTGCCGCTAGGACAGCATATAGCAATCAGCCCCAGCATTTT. The variable domain in full, with the rest retrieved from reference TRBV28 and TRBJ1-5, is DVKVTQSSRYLVKRTGEKVFLECVQDMDHENMFWYRQDPGLGLRLIYFSYDVKMKEKGDIPEGYSVSREKKERFSLILESASTNQTSMYLCAARTAYSNQPQHFGDGTRLSIL.

The rearrangement links TRBV28 to TRBJ1-2, with 8 bases aligning to TRBD1. Germline V gene data show CDR1 as MDHEN and CDR2 as SYDVKM. V shed 7 bases, J shed 2 bases, and the junction held 12 bases outside the gene matches. The CDR3 runs to 16 residues. The CDR3 nucleotides read TGTGCCAGCATCTCGCTAGGGACAGGAACCAACTATGGCTACACCTTC. Amino acids: CASISLGTGTNYGYTF.

The rearrangement uses TRBV9 and TRBJ1-1; 7 bases align to TRBD1. Germline lookup yields CDR1 SGDLS and CDR2 YYNGEE. With V trimmed by 3 bases and J by 0 bases, 2 bases remained unmatched. CDR3 length: 14 residues. The CDR3 DNA is TGTGCCAGCAGCGAGGGACAGCTGAACACTGAAGCTTTCTTT. This encodes CASSEGQLNTEAFF.

The gene calls are TRBV24-1 and TRBJ1-2, with unresolved D. V shed 3 bases and J shed 10 bases, with 11 bases lying between them. Germline loops: CDR1 KGHDR, CDR2 SFDVKD. CDR3 length: 12 residues. The DNA of the CDR3 is TGTGCCACCAGTGATGGACTTCTCCTCTACACCTTC. Translation: CATSDGLLLYTF.

The chain links TRBV18 to TRBJ1-5; a weak D match, TRBD1 (5 bases). CDR1 is KGHSH and CDR2 is LQKENI in the germline V gene. Trimming left V 2 bases short and J 3 bases short, with 8 bases between. There are 14 residues in the CDR3. CDR3 loop: CASSPRQTNQPQHF. In nucleotides, the CDR3 is TGTGCCAGCTCACCAAGACAGACCAATCAGCCCCAGCATTTT.

This clone was recorded only once. The chain combines TRBV6-5 with TRBJ2-5; 9 nucleotides align to TRBD1. Trimming at V came to 6 bases and at J to 5 bases, leaving 10 bases not matched to a gene. The V gene's germline CDR1 is MNHEY and CDR2 SVGAGI. This CDR3 contains 15 residues. The CDR3 sequence: CASRPGQGGRETQYF. For the CDR3, the DNA is TGTGCCAGCAGACCGGGACAGGGAGGTCGGGAGACCCAGTACTTC.

This clone showed up just once. The V call is TRBV2, the J call TRBJ1-6; D perhaps matches TRBD1 (5 bases). There are 14 residues in the CDR3. The V end lost 6 bases, the J end lost 10 bases, and 16 bases lay between the germline ends. CDR1 and CDR2 (germline): SNHLY, FYNNEI. In DNA, the CDR3 is TGTGCCAGCAGCCGCGGCAGGGTGGGATCACCCCTCCACTTT. The encoded protein is CASSRGRVGSPLHF.

This CDR3 reads CASSEARTRDNIQYF. CDR3 sequence (DNA): TGTGCCAGCAGTGAAGCCCGGACCAGGGATAACATTCAGTACTTC. This chain joins TRBV2 and TRBJ2-4, with D tentatively TRBD1 (5 bases). Germline assignment: CDR1 SNHLY and CDR2 FYNNEI. The ends were cut back, 0 bases at V and 7 bases at J, with 13 bases in the middle. The CDR3 length is 15 residues.

V is TRBV2 and J is TRBJ2-2; 9 bases align to TRBD2. This CDR3 comprises 16 residues. V lost 3 bases, J lost 1 base, and 3 bases stayed unmatched. Germline loops: CDR1 SNHLY, CDR2 FYNNEI. This CDR3 is CASSDRGRVNTGELFF. CDR3 DNA: TGTGCCAGCAGTGACCGCGGGAGGGTGAACACCGGGGAGCTGTTTTTT.

The chain uses TRBV10-3 and TRBJ2-6; 8 bases map to TRBD1. The CDR3 contains 16 residues. Germline V gives CDR1 ENHRY, CDR2 SYGVKD. J was trimmed by 3 bases and V by 7 bases; bases with no gene match: 8. The chain's CDR3 is CAITGQGGHGANVLTF. The CDR3 DNA is TGTGCCATCACTGGACAGGGAGGACATGGGGCCAACGTCCTGACTTTC.

This chain joins TRBV7-9 and TRBJ1-6; TRBD1 might be the D (5 bases). CDR1 and CDR2 (germline): SEHNR, FQNEAQ (reference sequence). This CDR3 comprises 15 residues. Trimming stripped 4 bases from V and 0 bases from J, with 7 bases between. CDR3 loop: CASSYDSSYNSPLHF. In DNA form, the CDR3 reads TGTGCCAGCAGCTATGACAGCTCCTATAATTCACCCCTCCACTTT.

A single count supports this clone. The genes are TRBV27 and TRBJ2-7; 12 nucleotides align to TRBD2. The CDR3 totals 15 residues. From germline, CDR1 is MNHEY and CDR2 SMNVEV (reference sequence). The ends lost 6 bases at V and 0 bases at J; junction bases unmatched: 3. For the CDR3, the DNA is TGTGCCAGCAGGCGGGGACTAGCGGGCTCCTACGAGCAGTACTTC. Translation gives CASRRGLAGSYEQYF.

The gene calls are TRBV28 and TRBJ2-7, with TRBD1 as a possible D gene (6 bases). The CDR3 loop spans 15 amino acids. CDR1 MDHEN and CDR2 SYDVKM come from the germline V gene. Deletions cut 2 bases from V and 6 bases from J, with 17 bases between. The CDR3 DNA is TGTGCCAGCAGTTTAGGGGGCGCCCCCTCTGGCGAGCAGTACTTC. It specifies CASSLGGAPSGEQYF.

This chain connects TRBV4-1 to TRBJ2-5; 7 positions agree with TRBD2. The J segment lost 3 bases and the V segment lost 1 base, leaving 5 bases of the junction unmatched. The germline V gene has CDR1 MGHRA and CDR2 YSYEKL. The CDR3 loop spans 15 amino acids. CDR3 residues: CASSQVAAGEETQYF. The CDR3 DNA is TGCGCCAGCAGCCAAGTGGCCGCGGGAGAAGAGACCCAGTACTTC.

This chain links TRBV7-6 with TRBJ2-2, with D tentatively TRBD2 (7 bases). CDR1 and CDR2 (germline): SGHVS, FNYEAQ. V was shortened by 0 bases and J by 4 bases, with 12 bases between the two germline ends. The CDR3 is 16 amino acids. The CDR3 coding sequence is TGTGCCAGCAGCTTAGCTGGGGGGGCCCCCACCGGGGAGCTGTTTTTT. It is translated as CASSLAGGAPTGELFF.

This clone has a handful of counts. The J gene is TRBJ1-1, the V gene TRBV12-3 or TRBV12-4; D not certain. This CDR3 spans 13 amino acids. Trimming stripped 5 bases from V and 5 bases from J, with 12 bases between. The DNA of the CDR3 is TGTGCCAGCAGTCAGCCCTTCGGGACTGAAGCTTTCTTT. Translated: CASSQPFGTEAFF.